In this sample, the clone carrying this T cell receptor beta chain turned up many times. Its target is not known. These data come from a study of T cell repertoires in cytomegalovirus infection. Study overall: Newly reported HLA-C-restricted and thoroughly characterized HLA-B-restricted CMV epitopes were employed. Study-level findings and limits: CMV-specific HLA-C-restricted TCR beta clonotypes dominated the ex vivo response.

V shed 6 bases, J shed 0 bases, and the junction held 5 bases outside the gene matches. This CDR3 spans 15 amino acids. TCRdb recomputed calls from the reads with MiXCR, one row per CDR3 protein. This table has about 900,000 distinct CDR3 sequences, approximately 31% appearing once. The sample in question was cultured CD8+ T cells from PBMCs, obtained from culture after CMV antigen stimulation. V usage is TRBV12-3 or TRBV12-4 and J usage is TRBJ2-7, with TRBD1 matching over 10 bases. The clonotype originates from a human donor in good health (CMV status not recorded). Some clones in this sample may be carry-over from other donors' samples. The DNA for the CDR3 is TGTGCCAGCAGCCCGGGACAGGGGCTCTCCTACGAGCAGTACTTC. Protein: CASSPGQGLSYEQYF.